This T cell receptor beta chain was captured in a study of T cells expressing NK-cell markers. Reanalyzing the 5' RACE reads, TCRdb keeps one entry per CDR3 protein, without DNA. The table counts some 190,000 distinct CDR3 sequences; 20% to 25% lies in the top ten. Per germline, CDR1 SEHNR and CDR2 FQNEAQ (reference sequence). The CDR3 runs 14 residues. Material for sequencing was blood T cells: a sorted CD56 or NKG2C T cell subset, CD4+ or CD8+ T cells, or bulk PBMC T cells (not recorded which). V and J are TRBV7-9 and TRBJ1-1; the D call of TRBD1 rests on TCRdb alone, since no DNA is present to check it. The sequence was collected from a man aged 18 to 69 in good health. The chain's CDR3 is CASSLPRMNTEAFF. The full variable domain, completed using reference TRBV7-9 and TRBJ1-1, is DTGVSQNPRHKITKRGQNVTFRCDPISEHNRLYWYRQTLGQGPEFLTYFQNEAQLEKSRLLSDRFSAERPKGSFSTLEIQRTEQGDSAMYLCASSLPRMNTEAFFGQGTRLTVV.